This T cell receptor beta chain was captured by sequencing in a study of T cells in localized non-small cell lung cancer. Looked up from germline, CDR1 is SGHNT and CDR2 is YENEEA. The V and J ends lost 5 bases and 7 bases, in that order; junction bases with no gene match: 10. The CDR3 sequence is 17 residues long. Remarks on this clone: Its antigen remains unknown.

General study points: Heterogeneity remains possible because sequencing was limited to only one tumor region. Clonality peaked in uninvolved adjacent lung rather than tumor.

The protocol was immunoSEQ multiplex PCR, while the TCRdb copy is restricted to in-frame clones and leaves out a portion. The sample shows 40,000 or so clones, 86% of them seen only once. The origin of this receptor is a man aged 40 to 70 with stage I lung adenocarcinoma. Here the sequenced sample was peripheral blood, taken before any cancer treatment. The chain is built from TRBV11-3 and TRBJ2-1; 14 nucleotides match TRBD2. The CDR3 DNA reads TGTGCCAGCAGCCCGAGGACTAGCGGGAGGATGGAGAATGAGCAGTTCTTC. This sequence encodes CASSPRTSGRMENEQFF.